Shown below are 27 T cell receptor beta chains from a single sample sequenced in a study of blood T cell repertoires in COVID-19 (dated by TCRdb to about 2020). Library preparation employed the immunoSEQ multiplex PCR assay. TCRdb limited this immuneACCESS table to in-frame rearrangements with V and J called. A share of clones is missing; checked studies link under half to unresolved V genes, and the rest is unexplained. This sample gives about 48,000 clones in total; around 85% of them show up just once. 15% to 17% of the sample is taken by the ten largest. What was sequenced was peripheral blood. The receptors were gathered from a human donor in a cohort sampled during active COVID-19. The donor label of this sample is uncertain.

CDR3: CASSPGTGGQEQFF. The CDR3 nucleotides read TGTGCCAGCAGCCCCGGGACAGGGGGCCAGGAGCAGTTCTTC. The chain joins TRBV7-3 to TRBJ2-1; 12 nucleotides agree with TRBD1. CDR1 is SGHTA, CDR2 FQGTGA, per germline. The CDR3 is 14 residues long. The V gene end was trimmed by 5 bases and the J gene end by 10 bases; junction bases not matched to a gene: 6.

J is TRBJ1-2 and V is TRBV27; the D is unclear. The CDR3 sequence is 11 residues long. Looked up from germline, CDR1 is MNHEY and CDR2 is SMNVEV (reference sequence). V lost 8 bases and J lost 5, with 9 bases in between. The CDR3 protein is CASGRVYGYTF. DNA for the CDR3: TGTGCCAGCGGGAGAGTTTATGGCTACACCTTC.

The chain couples TRBV18 to TRBJ1-1, with 12 positions matching TRBD1. Germline V gene data show CDR1 as KGHSH and CDR2 as LQKENI. Trimming removed 4 bases from V and 5 bases from J; junction bases left unmatched: 5. This CDR3 is built from 15 residues. The CDR3 DNA sequence: TGTGCCAGCTCACAGCTGGGACAGGGGGCAACTGAAGCTTTCTTT. This translates into CASSQLGQGATEAFF.

The chain links TRBV7-3 to TRBJ2-2, with D perhaps matching TRBD1 (6 bases). CDR1 SGHTA and CDR2 FQGTGA come from the germline V gene. This CDR3 region has 15 residues. Trimming shortened V by 2 bases and J by 6 bases, and 13 bases separated the two germline ends. The CDR3, as DNA: TGTGCCAGCAGCTTAGGGCAGGGGCTCCCCGGGGAGCTGTTTTTT. It specifies CASSLGQGLPGELFF.

This clone is a singleton in its sample. The chain links TRBV18 to TRBJ2-1, with 10 bases that match TRBD2. The CDR3 runs to 16 residues. CDR1 is KGHSH, CDR2 LQKENI, per germline. V shed 3 bases, J shed 5 bases, and the junction held 7 bases outside the gene matches. This CDR3 is CASSPGSSGGHNEQFF. The DNA for the CDR3 is TGTGCCAGCTCACCCGGATCTAGCGGGGGCCACAATGAGCAGTTCTTC.

The rearrangement links TRBV5-1 to TRBJ2-1; 10 nucleotides agree with TRBD1. This CDR3 has 16 amino acids. CDR1 is SGHRS, CDR2 YFSETQ, per germline. V dropped 4 bases and J dropped 2; count of bases not matched to a gene: 6. CDR3 residues: CASSETGGRPYNEQFF. The CDR3 DNA reads as TGCGCCAGCAGCGAGACAGGGGGCCGGCCCTACAATGAGCAGTTCTTC. Variable domain in full (rest from reference TRBV5-1 and TRBJ2-1): KAGVTQTPRYLIKTRGQQVTLSCSPISGHRSVSWYQQTPGQGLQFLFEYFSETQRNKGNFPGRFSGRQFSNSRSEMNVSTLELGDSALYLCASSETGGRPYNEQFFGPGTRLTVL.

This clone was counted once. The gene calls are TRBV5-1 and TRBJ1-1; TRBD1 is a possible D gene (6 bases). Germline-derived CDR1 and CDR2 are SGHRS and YFSETQ. This CDR3 region has 13 residues. V was pared by 2 bases and J by 5 bases, with 10 bases between. In DNA, the CDR3 is TGCGCCAGCAGCTTAGCAGGGGTTACTGAAGCTTTCTTT. It encodes CASSLAGVTEAFF.

The CDR3 DNA is TGTGCCAGCAGCCTGGGGGGGAACTCTGGAAACACCATATATTTT. Translating it yields CASSLGGNSGNTIYF. V usage is TRBV9 and J usage is TRBJ1-3, with D possibly matching TRBD1 (5 bases). Germline CDR1 is SGDLS and CDR2 is YYNGEE. V was pared by 4 bases and J by 0 bases, with 11 bases between. This CDR3 comprises 15 residues.

The rearrangement joins TRBV27 to TRBJ2-3; unclear D gene. V dropped 2 bases and J dropped 4 bases, with 7 bases sitting between them. The CDR3 has 13 amino acids. Germline assignment: CDR1 MNHEY and CDR2 SMNVEV (reference sequence). The CDR3: CASSLVSADTQYF. CDR3 coding DNA: TGTGCCAGCAGTTTAGTGTCAGCAGATACGCAGTATTTT.

The genes are TRBV9 and TRBJ2-5; 8 nucleotides line up with TRBD2. Germline CDR1 and CDR2: SGDLS and YYNGEE. The CDR3 is 18 amino acids. After removal of 2 bases from V and 5 bases from J, the junction contained 17 bases not matched to a gene. The DNA for the CDR3 is TGTGCCAGCAGCGTTGACCCGGATCGTCGGGGGGGCCCGGAGACCCAGTACTTC. The encoded protein is CASSVDPDRRGGPETQYF.

The rearrangement links TRBV5-6 to TRBJ2-1; 7 nucleotides agree with TRBD2. The J segment lost 2 bases and the V segment lost 4 bases, leaving 9 bases of the junction unmatched. Germline values: CDR1 SGHDT, CDR2 YYEEEE. The CDR3 loop spans 16 amino acids. The CDR3 sequence is CASSMHGTTTYNEQFF. CDR3 nucleotides: TGTGCCAGCAGCATGCATGGGACTACCACCTACAATGAGCAGTTCTTC.

The V and J genes are TRBV19 and TRBJ1-6; TRBD1 matches at 10 bases. The V gene's germline CDR1 is LNHDA and CDR2 SQIVND (reference sequence). The V gene end was trimmed by 4 bases and the J gene end by 7 bases; junction bases not matched to a gene: 4. The CDR3 totals 15 residues. The CDR3 DNA reads as TGTGCCAGTAGTACGGGGACAGGGGACAATTCACCCCTCCACTTT. It codes for CASSTGTGDNSPLHF.

V usage is TRBV19 and J usage is TRBJ2-1; TRBD1 might be the D (6 bases). This CDR3 has 17 amino acids. V lost 2 bases, J lost 0 bases, and 14 bases lay in between. Looked up from germline, CDR1 is LNHDA and CDR2 is SQIVND (reference sequence). DNA of the CDR3: TGTGCCAGTAGTATAAGGGGTAGGGGGAGCTCCTACAATGAGCAGTTCTTC. Protein: CASSIRGRGSSYNEQFF.

The chain combines TRBV4-1 with TRBJ1-1, with D unresolved. Trimming pared 5 bases from V and 5 bases from J, leaving 18 bases between. The CDR3 is 15 residues long. Germline CDR1 and CDR2: MGHRA and YSYEKL. As DNA, the CDR3 is TGCGCCAGCAGCAGGGAGAGGGCAATTGGGACTGAAGCTTTCTTT. It codes for CASSRERAIGTEAFF.

The chain combines TRBV29-1 with TRBJ1-1, with 7 positions matching TRBD1. Germline V gene data show CDR1 as SQVTM and CDR2 as ANQGSEA. J was trimmed by 4 bases and V by 4 bases; bases with no gene match: 12. The CDR3 covers 15 residues. Here the CDR3 reads CSVGGDSRFSTEAFF. The CDR3, as DNA: TGCAGCGTTGGAGGGGACAGCCGTTTTAGCACTGAAGCTTTCTTT.

CDR3 in DNA: TGTGCCAGCAGCCAAGATCTAGCGGGGGGCTATGAGACCCAGTACTTC. Encoded protein: CASSQDLAGGYETQYF. The V and J genes are TRBV5-4 and TRBJ2-5, with 11 bases aligning to TRBD2. Trimming took 4 bases from V and 5 from J; bases not matched to a gene: 10. In germline, CDR1 is SGHNT, CDR2 YYREEE (reference sequence). The CDR3 spans 16 residues.

The rearrangement links TRBV7-8 to TRBJ2-5, with D tentatively TRBD2 (7 bases). Germline-derived CDR1 and CDR2 are SGHVS and FQNEAQ. V shed 4 bases and J shed 1 base, with 13 bases lying between them. The CDR3 length is 15 residues. The CDR3 DNA follows: TGTGCCAGCAGCTCCTATGGGGGGGCCCAAGAGACCCAGTACTTC. Its translation: CASSSYGGAQETQYF.

This chain links TRBV27 with TRBJ1-1, with 9 bases identical to TRBD1. CDR1 and CDR2 (germline): MNHEY, SMNVEV (reference sequence). V trimming: 7 bases; J trimming: 8 bases; junction bases outside the gene matches: 8. This CDR3 spans 13 amino acids. The CDR3 region has the DNA TGTGCCAGCACCCTCACCGGGACAGGGGAAGCTTTCTTT. Amino acid sequence: CASTLTGTGEAFF.

The chain is built from TRBV10-3 and TRBJ2-3; the D gene is possibly TRBD2 (6 bases). Germline CDR1 ENHRY, CDR2 SYGVKD. With 8 bases removed from V and 8 bases from J, the gap between germline ends came to 17 bases. The CDR3 is 13 residues long. The chain's CDR3 is CAIHGGSPFTQYF. The CDR3 nucleotides read TGTGCCATCCATGGGGGGTCCCCGTTTACGCAGTATTTT.

This sequence joins TRBV15 and TRBJ2-7; TRBD2 matches at 8 bases. This CDR3 spans 15 amino acids. Germline V gives CDR1 LNHNV, CDR2 YYDKDF (reference sequence). With 0 bases clipped from V and 0 bases from J, the junction kept 1 base outside the gene matches. CDR3 in DNA: TGTGCCACCAGCAGAGATACTAGCGGCTCCTACGAGCAGTACTTC. Its translation is CATSRDTSGSYEQYF. Variable domain in full (rest from reference TRBV15 and TRBJ2-7): DAMVIQNPRYQVTQFGKPVTLSCSQTLNHNVMYWYQQKSSQAPKLLFHYYDKDFNNEADTPDNFQSRRPNTSFCFLDIRSPGLGDTAMYLCATSRDTSGSYEQYFGPGTRLTVT.

V is TRBV9 and J is TRBJ2-3, with 10 nucleotides matching TRBD1. This CDR3 comprises 16 residues. Trimming cost V 3 bases and J 5 bases; bases outside gene matches: 9. Germline loops: CDR1 SGDLS, CDR2 YYNGEE. As DNA, the CDR3 is TGTGCCAGCAGCGCTGCCTTGGACAGGGGGGGAGATACGCAGTATTTT. This translates into CASSAALDRGGDTQYF. The full variable domain, with the rest looked up from reference TRBV9 and TRBJ2-3, is DSGVTQTPKHLITATGQRVTLRCSPRSGDLSVYWYQQSLDQGLQFLIQYYNGEERAKGNILERFSAQQFPDLHSELNLSSLELGDSALYFCASSAALDRGGDTQYFGPGTRLTVL.

The chain joins TRBV4-3 to TRBJ1-1; 7 positions match TRBD1. Unmatched junction bases numbered 2, after V lost 6 bases and J lost 1 base. The CDR3 runs to 13 residues. Germline V CDR1 and CDR2: LGHNA, YSLEER. This CDR3 reads CASSRTGNTEAFF. The DNA for the CDR3 is TGCGCCAGCAGTCGGACAGGGAACACTGAAGCTTTCTTT.

This chain joins TRBV5-1 and TRBJ2-1; 7 nucleotides align to TRBD2. Per germline, CDR1 SGHRS and CDR2 YFSETQ. This CDR3 has 16 residues. V dropped 4 bases and J dropped 0; count of bases not matched to a gene: 7. The CDR3 reads CASSGGGGSSYNEQFF. CDR3 coding DNA: TGCGCCAGCAGCGGCGGGGGTGGGAGCTCCTACAATGAGCAGTTCTTC. Combining the CDR3 with reference TRBV5-1 and TRBJ2-1 gives the whole variable domain KAGVTQTPRYLIKTRGQQVTLSCSPISGHRSVSWYQQTPGQGLQFLFEYFSETQRNKGNFPGRFSGRQFSNSRSEMNVSTLELGDSALYLCASSGGGGSSYNEQFFGPGTRLTVL.

The CDR3 region is CASSLLRGTDTQYF. DNA of the CDR3: TGTGCCAGCAGCCTACTTCGGGGCACAGATACGCAGTATTTT. The genes are TRBV6-5 and TRBJ2-3; no firm D call. The germline CDR1 and CDR2 sequences are MNHEY and SVGAGI. The germline V and J ends were trimmed by 6 bases and 1 base, with 11 bases remaining between them. The CDR3 has 14 residues.

The gene calls are TRBV7-9 and TRBJ2-5; tentatively, D is TRBD2 (7 bases). The germline V and J ends were trimmed by 4 bases and 1 base, with 13 bases remaining between them. Germline V gives CDR1 SEHNR, CDR2 FQNEAQ (reference sequence). The CDR3 extends over 15 amino acids. The CDR3 DNA is TGTGCCAGCAGCTCTCGGGGGGCCCTCCAAGAGACCCAGTACTTC. Its translation: CASSSRGALQETQYF. Full variable domain (rest looked up from reference TRBV7-9 and TRBJ2-5): DTGVSQNPRHKITKRGQNVTFRCDPISEHNRLYWYRQTLGQGPEFLTYFQNEAQLEKSRLLSDRFSAERPKGSFSTLEIQRTEQGDSAMYLCASSSRGALQETQYFGPGTRLLVL.

This clone has just one count. The rearrangement joins TRBV9 to TRBJ2-7; the match to TRBD1 covers 8 bases. With 0 bases clipped from V and 4 bases from J, the junction kept 9 bases outside the gene matches. The CDR3 totals 16 residues. Per germline, CDR1 SGDLS and CDR2 YYNGEE. The CDR3 here is CASSVGRAGGDYEQYF. CDR3 nucleotide sequence: TGTGCCAGCAGCGTAGGGCGGGCAGGGGGCGATTACGAGCAGTACTTC. Using reference TRBV9 and TRBJ2-7 for the parts outside the CDR3, the full variable domain is DSGVTQTPKHLITATGQRVTLRCSPRSGDLSVYWYQQSLDQGLQFLIQYYNGEERAKGNILERFSAQQFPDLHSELNLSSLELGDSALYFCASSVGRAGGDYEQYFGPGTRLTVT.

The chain uses TRBV2 and TRBJ2-5; D remains unclear. Deletions cut 5 bases from V and 1 base from J, with 14 bases between. The germline gives CDR1 SNHLY, CDR2 FYNNEI. CDR3 length: 15 residues. CDR3 loop: CASSSNAVPQETQYF. The CDR3 nucleotides are TGTGCCAGCAGTTCAAATGCAGTACCCCAAGAGACCCAGTACTTC.